This entry lists 7 T cell receptor beta chains sequenced from one sample in a study of cytomegalovirus exposure and HLA in healthy donors. The PCR had 60 Vbeta and 13 Jbeta primers. TCRdb's table, derived via immunoSEQ multiplex PCR, lists solely in-frame clones and lacks some. The sample contains 200,000 or so clones, approximately 80% of which appear only once. The sequenced material came from PBMCs. The receptor set was obtained from a boy younger than 10 in good health and CMV-seronegative.

This clone was found a few times. V and J are TRBV5-6 and TRBJ2-6, with a tentative D call TRBD1 (5 bases). Germline V gives CDR1 SGHDT, CDR2 YYEEEE. V was pared by 3 bases and J by 2 bases, with 12 bases between. CDR3 size: 16 residues. CDR3 sequence reads: CASSSDTGAGANVLTF. CDR3 coding DNA: TGTGCCAGCAGCTCTGATACAGGAGCTGGGGCCAACGTCCTGACTTTC. The complete variable domain, with remaining parts taken from reference TRBV5-6 and TRBJ2-6, reads DAGVTQSPTHLIKTRGQQVTLRCSPKSGHDTVSWYQQALGQGPQFIFQYYEEEERQRGNFPDRFSGHQFPNYSSELNVNALLLGDSALYLCASSSDTGAGANVLTFGAGSRLTVL.

About this clone: One end of the junction fails to match germline, which may point to a read error. The rearrangement uses TRBV7-9 and TRBJ2-7, with 8 bases identical to TRBD1. The CDR3 runs 15 residues. The germline V gene has CDR1 SEHNR and CDR2 FQNEAQ (reference sequence). This chain's CDR3 is CSSSPNDRGLGEQYF. In DNA, the CDR3 is TGTTCCAGCAGCCCGAACGACAGGGGATTGGGCGAGCAGTACTTC. Full variable domain (missing parts from reference TRBV7-9 and TRBJ2-7): DTGVSQNPRHKITKRGQNVTFRCDPISEHNRLYWYRQTLGQGPEFLTYFQNEAQLEKSRLLSDRFSAERPKGSFSTLEIQRTEQGDSAMYLCSSSPNDRGLGEQYFGPGTRLTVT.

The V call is TRBV11-1, the J call TRBJ2-2, with a tentative D call TRBD2 (5 bases). V was trimmed by 2 bases and J by 6 bases, leaving 16 bases between them. Germline V CDR1 and CDR2: SGHAT, FQDESV (reference sequence). The CDR3 runs 16 residues. The CDR3 coding sequence is TGTGCCAGCAGCTTATCTAGCCCTTCCTGGGCCGGGGAGCTGTTTTTT. Amino acids: CASSLSSPSWAGELFF.

In this sample, this clone turned up a few times. This chain joins TRBV15 and TRBJ2-7; perhaps TRBD2 as D (6 bases). Per the germline V gene, CDR1 is LNHNV and CDR2 is YYDKDF (reference sequence). CDR3 length: 15 residues. Trimming stripped 0 bases from V and 5 bases from J, with 14 bases between. The CDR3 region is CATSRDRGLYNEQYF. The CDR3 coding sequence is TGTGCCACCAGCAGAGACCGAGGACTATACAACGAGCAGTACTTC.

The genes are TRBV5-6 and TRBJ2-1, with TRBD2 as a possible D gene (7 bases). Germline-derived CDR1 and CDR2 are SGHDT and YYEEEE. V dropped 2 bases and J dropped 4 bases, with 25 bases sitting between them. This CDR3 region has 19 residues. The CDR3 spells CASSFSRGAPDLLYNEQFF. CDR3 sequence (DNA): TGTGCCAGCAGCTTTTCCCGGGGGGCACCCGATCTCCTTTACAATGAGCAGTTCTTC. Complete variable domain (other parts from reference TRBV5-6 and TRBJ2-1): DAGVTQSPTHLIKTRGQQVTLRCSPKSGHDTVSWYQQALGQGPQFIFQYYEEEERQRGNFPDRFSGHQFPNYSSELNVNALLLGDSALYLCASSFSRGAPDLLYNEQFFGPGTRLTVL.

Comment on this clone: The junction and the germline gene differ at one end; a read error may be behind it. This sequence joins TRBV11-2 and TRBJ2-5, with TRBD2 matching 10 bases. CDR3 length equals 18 residues. CDR1 SGHAT and CDR2 FQNNGV come from the germline V gene. CDR3 sequence: CASSLVAGGGLLTETQYF. CDR3 in DNA: TGTGCTAGCAGCCTGGTAGCGGGGGGTGGGCTTTTGACGGAGACCCAGTACTTC.

The chain recombines TRBV9 with TRBJ2-5; the D gene is possibly TRBD2 (6 bases). V was trimmed by 4 bases and J by 0 bases, leaving 13 bases between them. Germline values: CDR1 SGDLS, CDR2 YYNGEE. The CDR3 loop spans 15 amino acids. The CDR3 is CASSLGLAYQETQYF. DNA for the CDR3: TGTGCCAGCAGCTTGGGGCTAGCGTACCAAGAGACCCAGTACTTC.